This TCR beta chain emerged from a study of CXCR3-negative and CXCR3-positive naive CD8 T cells (dated by TCRdb to between 2017 and 2020). General notes on the study: In total, some 140 million TRB reads were obtained, or roughly 1.5 +/- 0.3 million reads per library. Diversity and physicochemical repertoire analyses were performed on around 10 donors pooled from two independent experiments. For the TRBV-TRBJ cluster analysis, the naive subsets came from roughly 5 donors, while the memory cells came from 3 donors. The investigation overall reported the following: TRBV-TRBJ usage was similar between naive CXCR3-negative and CXCR3-positive cells from the same donor, while memory cells showed distinct patterns. Repertoire diversity was comparably high in both naive subsets but much lower in memory CD8+ T cells. Freshly isolated PBMCs were used for most assays because CXCR3 expression went down partially after cryopreservation. Because surface CD5, which is linked to self-reactivity in mice, was comparable between the naive subsets, TCR interaction strength was also inferred from TRB CDR3 physicochemical properties. Compared with CXCR3-negative naive cells, CXCR3-positive naive cells had TRB CDR3s with higher hydrophobicity (lower Kidera factor 4), lower energy, and higher strength and volume indices.

Sequencing instrument: NextSeq 550. The Human TCR Profiling Kit (MiLaboratory) was used to prepare UMI-labeled 5' RACE TRB cDNA libraries. cDNA synthesis used the entire amount of extracted RNA, and PCR amplification then used the entire amount of cDNA produced. Libraries were prepared in parallel with an identical number of PCR cycles. Per the original workflow: About 50,000 +/- 10,000 unique UMI-labeled TRB cDNA molecules per library were extracted with MIGEC and MiXCR, with at least two reads per UMI required. Each library averaged 40,000 +/- 10,000 functional in-frame TRB CDR3 nucleotide clonotypes without stop codons. After each sample was downsampled to 5000 UMI-labeled TRB molecules, VDJtools was used to calculate diversity metrics such as normalized Shannon-Wiener and Chao1. Clonotype-size-weighted physicochemical properties of the central five CDR3 residues (interaction energy, strength, volume and Kidera factor 4) were computed in VDJtools. Based on TCRdb reprocessing of the reads, there is one entry per CDR3 protein sequence, and DNA is missing. It is TCRdb's table, rather than the study itself, that gives the V and J calls and clone size. The sample's clone listing holds about 7,000 distinct CDR3 sequences. 1.9% of the sample lies in the top ten.

Each CD8+ T cell subset was flow-sorted in triplicate, with roughly 310,000 cells per subset placed directly into RLT lysis buffer. To exclude memory contaminants, naive CD8+ T cells were stringently defined as CD45RO-CCR7+CD27+CD95-. Using standard density gradient centrifugation, peripheral blood mononuclear cells were isolated from buffy coats. Naive CXCR3-negative and CXCR3-positive CD8+ T cells were flow-sorted using a FACSAria III. An RNeasy Mini Kit was used to extract total RNA from the sorted cells. Judged by frequency, this clonotype is medium-sized (0.01 to 0.1%); no count was given. Its antigen remains undetermined. The CDR3 runs 16 amino acids, cysteine and phenylalanine included. No DNA is recorded. In the germline V gene, CDR1 corresponds to SGHDT and CDR2 to YYEEEE.

The clonotype comes from a human donor in good health. Some clones in this sample may be carry-over from other donors' samples. Recombination connected TRBV5-6 to TRBJ2-2. The sequencing sample was made of naive CXCR3+ CD8+ T cells from blood. The cell subset or site label here, explained by the study, means: CD45RO-CCR7+CD27+CD95- naive CD8+ T cells expressing CXCR3 (TNR3+). The CDR3 in this case is CASSFVQTMNTGELFF.